These 13 T cell receptor beta chains came from one sample sequenced in a study of blood T cell repertoires in COVID-19. The data were produced by immunoSEQ multiplex PCR, yet TCRdb's version contains in-frame clones alone and is incomplete. Counted here are around 330,000 clones, about 87% occurring once; the ten biggest clones make up 1.5% to 2%. The sequenced sample consisted of peripheral blood. The receptor set was obtained from a woman aged 25 to 39 with COVID-19, enrolled during active disease.

The V gene is TRBV5-1, the J gene TRBJ2-3; tentatively, D is TRBD2 (6 bases). V lost 4 bases to trimming and J lost 1 base, with 13 bases between them. CDR1 is SGHRS, CDR2 YFSETQ, per germline. The CDR3 is made up of 15 amino acids. CDR3 nucleotides: TGCGCCAGCAGCGCCGGATGGGGGGGCACAGATACGCAGTATTTT. This sequence encodes CASSAGWGGTDTQYF.

The rearrangement joins TRBV5-1 to TRBJ1-1; D is ambiguous. Germline V gene lookup returns CDR1 SGHRS and CDR2 YFSETQ. V lost 3 bases and J lost 0, with 9 bases in between. This CDR3 has 14 amino acids. CDR3 DNA: TGCGCCAGCAGCTCGACCACAGTGAACACTGAAGCTTTCTTT. It codes for CASSSTTVNTEAFF. The entire variable domain, with the rest obtained from reference TRBV5-1 and TRBJ1-1, is as follows: KAGVTQTPRYLIKTRGQQVTLSCSPISGHRSVSWYQQTPGQGLQFLFEYFSETQRNKGNFPGRFSGRQFSNSRSEMNVSTLELGDSALYLCASSSTTVNTEAFFGQGTRLTVV.

The V gene is TRBV9, the J gene TRBJ1-1; possibly TRBD1 for D (6 bases). CDR1 and CDR2 (germline): SGDLS, YYNGEE. Trimming shortened V by 4 bases and J by 3 bases, and 13 bases separated the two germline ends. CDR3 length equals 14 residues. CDR3 sequence: CASSPRQADTEAFF. CDR3 DNA: TGTGCCAGCAGCCCCCGACAGGCGGACACTGAAGCTTTCTTT.

The V and J genes are TRBV19 and TRBJ1-6; D gene unclear. The CDR3 is 15 residues long. Trimming stripped 5 bases from V and 0 bases from J, with 8 bases between. Germline V lookup: CDR1 LNHDA, CDR2 SQIVND (reference sequence). CDR3 sequence: CASSYRFSYNSPLHF. CDR3 nucleotides: TGTGCCAGTAGTTACAGATTCTCCTATAATTCACCCCTCCACTTT.

The chain couples TRBV5-5 to TRBJ2-7, with TRBD1 identical over 11 bases. V shed 0 bases, J shed 3 bases, and the junction held 8 bases outside the gene matches. The germline V gene has CDR1 SGHKS and CDR2 YYEKEE (reference sequence). The CDR3 loop spans 17 amino acids. CDR3 protein: CASSLAPPGQGGYEQYV. In nucleotides, the CDR3 is TGTGCCAGCAGCTTGGCCCCACCGGGACAGGGGGGCTACGAGCAGTACGTC.

The gene calls are TRBV6-5 and TRBJ1-4; D gene uncertain. From germline, CDR1 is MNHEY and CDR2 SVGAGI. This CDR3 is built from 12 residues. V was cut by 8 bases and J by 8 bases, with 12 bases left in between. CDR3 residues: CASSGKEEKLFF. The CDR3 region has the DNA TGTGCCAGCTCCGGGAAAGAAGAAAAACTGTTTTTT.

V gene TRBV12-3 or TRBV12-4 combines with J gene TRBJ1-6; D remains unclear. The CDR3 length is 13 residues. The V end lost 6 bases, the J end lost 0 bases, and 3 bases lay between the germline ends. The DNA for the CDR3 is TGTGCCAGCAGCAGCTCCTATAATTCACCCCTCCACTTT. Residues: CASSSSYNSPLHF.

The chain combines TRBV11-3 with TRBJ2-1; possible D gene TRBD2, 7 bases. The CDR3 is 16 residues long. Germline CDR1 is SGHNT and CDR2 is YENEEA. V lost 5 bases to trimming and J lost 10 bases, with 24 bases between them. DNA for the CDR3: TGTGCCAGCAGCCCCATGATTGCGGGGGCCCCCCCGGAGCAGTTCTTC. This translates into CASSPMIAGAPPEQFF.

The rearrangement joins TRBV30 to TRBJ1-4, with no clear D. This CDR3 has 14 residues. CDR1 and CDR2 from the germline V gene are GTSNPN and SVGIG (reference sequence). Trimming took 0 bases from V and 8 from J, leaving 13 bases between them. The CDR3: CAWSVGRSGEKLFF. CDR3 sequence (DNA): TGTGCCTGGAGTGTTGGCAGGTCCGGCGAAAAACTGTTTTTT.

The chain joins TRBV11-2 to TRBJ2-7, with 8 positions matching TRBD1. There are 15 residues in the CDR3. J lost 0 bases, V lost 3 bases, and 4 bases had no gene match. Germline assignment: CDR1 SGHAT and CDR2 FQNNGV. CDR3 residues: CASSLDRDLSYEQYF. The DNA of the CDR3 is TGTGCCAGCAGCTTGGACAGGGATCTCTCCTACGAGCAGTACTTC. Supplemented by reference TRBV11-2 and TRBJ2-7, the full variable domain reads EAGVAQSPRYKIIEKRQSVAFWCNPISGHATLYWYQQILGQGPKLLIQFQNNGVVDDSQLPKDRFSAERLKGVDSTLKIQPAKLEDSAVYLCASSLDRDLSYEQYFGPGTRLTVT.

The CDR3 loop is CASSLEADRITIYF. CDR3 nucleotides: TGTGCCAGCAGCTTAGAGGCCGACAGAATAACCATATATTTT. The chain links TRBV7-2 to TRBJ1-3; D is perhaps TRBD1 (5 bases). The CDR3 loop spans 14 amino acids. The germline V gene has CDR1 SGHTA and CDR2 FQGNSA. V dropped 1 base and J dropped 10 bases, with 14 bases sitting between them.

The CDR3 protein is CASSEKEGWDEIALDEQYF. DNA of the CDR3: TGTGCCAGCAGTGAAAAGGAGGGATGGGATGAAATAGCCCTTGACGAGCAGTACTTC. The J gene is TRBJ2-7, the V gene TRBV2, with D possibly matching TRBD2 (6 bases). The germline V gene has CDR1 SNHLY and CDR2 FYNNEI. V was shortened by 2 bases and J by 5 bases, with 28 bases between the two germline ends. This CDR3 contains 19 residues. The full variable domain, in which reference TRBV2 and TRBJ2-7 provide the parts outside the CDR3, is EPEVTQTPSHQVTQMGQEVILRCVPISNHLYFYWYRQILGQKVEFLVSFYNNEISEKSEIFDDQFSVERPDGSNFTLKIRSTKLEDSAMYFCASSEKEGWDEIALDEQYFGPGTRLTVT.

The rearrangement links TRBV19 to TRBJ2-1; 11 nucleotides match TRBD2. The CDR3 runs to 16 residues. Trimming cost V 4 bases and J 8 bases; bases outside gene matches: 10. Germline V gene data show CDR1 as LNHDA and CDR2 as SQIVND (reference sequence). The CDR3 spells CASSTPTSGVGDEQFF. In DNA, the CDR3 is TGTGCCAGTAGTACCCCGACTAGCGGGGTGGGCGATGAGCAGTTCTTC.